One T cell receptor beta chain is described in this entry. Its specificity is not known. CD45RO-negative cells were positively selected for CCR7, leaving out terminally differentiated effector memory CD45RA+ cells. These data come from a study of shared clonotypes between healthy human individuals. Germline-derived CDR1 and CDR2 are MNHEY and SMNVEV (reference sequence). The length of the CDR3 is 14 residues. The ends lost 3 bases at V and 9 bases at J; junction bases unmatched: 3. Points from the study as a whole: Naive CD4 clonotypes overlapped across a few donors at approximately 5.3%. Represented diversity, genetic and exposure-history alike, was limited by few donors.

Assay used: immunoSEQ multiplex PCR; TCRdb lists only in-frame clones, some missing. The profile covers about 590,000 clones, with 95% to 96% appearing a single time and 0.09% to 0.13% taken by the ten largest. This chain uses TRBV27 with TRBJ1-6; 9 positions agree with TRBD1. Source material: naive CD8+ T cells sorted from blood. The clonotype originates from a woman aged 25-40 years in good health. Here the CDR3 reads CASSFLDRGSPLHF. In nucleotides, the CDR3 is TGTGCCAGCAGTTTTTTGGACAGGGGTTCACCCCTCCACTTT.